This record covers a single TCR beta chain. As yet, its antigen is unknown. The data were obtained in a study of cytomegalovirus exposure and HLA in healthy donors. Study-level findings and limits: Solely CMV serostatus was available to characterize immune exposure. For presence/absence analyses, sequencing depth was assumed to be roughly uniform across donors. Reportedly, a later analysis found an Asian-associated ancestry cluster had fewer N-insertions than the approximately 640-donor mean. A later analysis found most CMV-associated TCR beta chains apparently HLA-restricted.

With 60 Vbeta and 13 Jbeta primers, the PCR was carried out. Clones were sequenced by immunoSEQ multiplex PCR, and TCRdb holds only the in-frame ones, with some missing. The repertoire holds roughly 180,000 clones, with around 78% as singletons. This clonotype was obtained from a young man in good health and CMV-seronegative. Sequencing was done on a sample of PBMCs.

The DNA of the CDR3 is TGCGCCAGCAGCTTGGGCGGAACAGGGAGAGATACGCAGTATTTT. It codes for CASSLGGTGRDTQYF. The V call is TRBV5-1, the J call TRBJ2-3, with a weak D call TRBD1 (6 bases). V was clipped by 0 bases and J by 5 bases, with 13 bases between them. Germline V lookup: CDR1 SGHRS, CDR2 YFSETQ. This CDR3 has 15 amino acids.